These 27 T cell receptor beta chains share one sample of origin, sequenced in a study of Graves' ophthalmopathy and Graves' hyperthyroidism. Amplification from RNA transcripts yielded the TCR beta CDR3 regions. HTBI primers primed a first-round RT-PCR, and a second-round multiplex PCR followed. TCRdb processed the multiplex PCR reads anew with MiXCR; each CDR3 protein has one entry. This sample carries 560,000 or so distinct CDR3 sequences, 35% to 40% of them seen once, and the ten largest clones take about 4.2%. Input material: peripheral blood or thyroid tissue (not recorded which). The receptors were sampled from an adult man with Graves' hyperthyroidism.

This clonotype was seen repeatedly, ten times or more. The chain is built from TRBV15 and TRBJ1-5; TRBD1 is a possible D gene (6 bases). The CDR3 is 17 amino acids. Germline lookup yields CDR1 LNHNV and CDR2 YYDKDF (reference sequence). V was pared by 1 base and J by 7 bases, with 20 bases between. The CDR3 DNA is TGTGCCACCAGCAGAGGTCCGGGGGGCGCATCGAAACAGCCCCAGCATTTT. Its translation is CATSRGPGGASKQPQHF. The full variable domain, its missing parts supplied by reference TRBV15 and TRBJ1-5, is DAMVIQNPRYQVTQFGKPVTLSCSQTLNHNVMYWYQQKSSQAPKLLFHYYDKDFNNEADTPDNFQSRRPNTSFCFLDIRSPGLGDTAMYLCATSRGPGGASKQPQHFGDGTRLSIL.

The J gene is TRBJ1-1, the V gene TRBV29-1; 7 bases match TRBD1. The CDR3 runs 12 residues. The germline gives CDR1 SQVTM, CDR2 ANQGSEA. Trimming removed 5 bases from V and 4 bases from J; junction bases left unmatched: 4. CDR3 in DNA: TGCAGCGTTAGCAGGGGGAGCACTGAAGCTTTCTTT. Amino acid sequence: CSVSRGSTEAFF.

Worth noting for this clonotype: Being one base from a much bigger clone, this may be a read error. The chain uses TRBV29-1 and TRBJ2-7; 8 bases map to TRBD1. The CDR3 has 14 amino acids. Germline lookup yields CDR1 SQVTM and CDR2 ANQGSEA. The CDR3 region has the DNA TGCGGCGTTTACCAGGGGACAGGTTCCTACGAGCAGTACTTC. Protein sequence: CGVYQGTGSYEQYF.

This clonotype was detected only a few times. The V and J genes are TRBV12-5 and TRBJ1-2; a possible D gene is TRBD1 (6 bases). The V gene's germline CDR1 is LGHNT and CDR2 FRNRAP. CDR3 length equals 15 residues. Trimming removed 7 bases from V and 4 bases from J, with 19 bases in between. The CDR3 reads CASALGGQTAYGYTF. CDR3 bases: TGTGCTAGTGCACTAGGGGGACAAACCGCCTATGGCTACACCTTC.

This clonotype was detected once. The V gene is TRBV25-1, the J gene TRBJ2-7; 10 bases are a match to TRBD1. CDR3 size: 14 residues. Germline CDR1 reads MGHDK; CDR2 reads SYGVNS. J gave up 4 bases and V 8 bases, and 8 bases lay outside the gene matches. DNA for the CDR3: TGTGCCAGCTTGGAACCGGGACAGGGGTACGAGCAGTACTTC. It is translated as CASLEPGQGYEQYF.

In this sample, this clonotype turned up many times. CDR3 DNA: TGCGCCAGCAGCCGAACCCTCGAAGGGTACACTGAAGCTTTCTTT. Translating gives CASSRTLEGYTEAFF. The chain couples TRBV4-1 to TRBJ1-1, with unresolved D. CDR1 MGHRA and CDR2 YSYEKL come from the germline V gene. CDR3 size: 15 residues. Trimming removed 4 bases at V and 3 bases at J, with 15 bases between.

This clonotype was counted at least ten times. The genes are TRBV19 and TRBJ1-5, with 11 bases aligning to TRBD1. Losses at the gene ends were 4 bases for V and 3 bases for J; bases not matched to a gene: 5. The CDR3 loop spans 16 amino acids. The germline V gene has CDR1 LNHDA and CDR2 SQIVND (reference sequence). Here the CDR3 DNA reads TGTGCCAGTAGTAAGGGGACAGGGGGGAACAATCAGCCCCAGCATTTT. Its protein product is CASSKGTGGNNQPQHF. Together with reference TRBV19 and TRBJ1-5, the CDR3 gives the full variable domain: DGGITQSPKYLFRKEGQNVTLSCEQNLNHDAMYWYRQDPGQGLRLIYYSQIVNDFQKGDIAEGYSVSREKKESFPLTVTSAQKNPTAFYLCASSKGTGGNNQPQHFGDGTRLSIL.

The chain carries TRBV12-3 or TRBV12-4 and TRBJ1-1, with a possible D match to TRBD1 (6 bases). V was shortened by 3 bases and J by 0 bases, with 14 bases between the two germline ends. This CDR3 is 16 amino acids long. This CDR3 reads CASSLRGGGMNTEAFF. The CDR3 DNA reads TGTGCCAGCAGTTTGAGAGGGGGGGGAATGAACACTGAAGCTTTCTTT.

The J gene is TRBJ2-3, the V gene TRBV29-1; D gene ambiguous. Trimming shortened V by 6 bases and J by 6 bases, and 19 bases separated the two germline ends. The length of the CDR3 is 14 residues. CDR1 SQVTM and CDR2 ANQGSEA come from the germline V gene. CDR3 protein: CSVPGFGSGDTQYF. CDR3 bases: TGCAGCGTCCCCGGGTTTGGGTCTGGGGATACGCAGTATTTT.

The V gene is TRBV20-1, the J gene TRBJ2-3; 7 bases line up with TRBD1. The CDR3 consists of 12 residues. Germline V lookup: CDR1 DFQATT, CDR2 SNEGSKA (reference sequence). This CDR3 is CTATGSGNTQYF. CDR3 sequence (DNA): TGCACTGCGACAGGGTCGGGGAATACGCAGTATTTT.

A word on this clonotype: A read error may be the cause here, since a much bigger clone is one base away. The V gene is TRBV6-6, the J gene TRBJ2-7, with TRBD1 matching 7 bases. The CDR3 runs to 14 residues. From germline, CDR1 is MNHNY and CDR2 SVGAGI (reference sequence). For the CDR3, the DNA is TGTGCCCGCAGGAGGACAGGTGACTCCTACGAGCAGTACTTC. It yields the protein CARRRTGDSYEQYF.

V is TRBV2 and J is TRBJ2-7, with 10 bases fitting TRBD2. The closer fit of TRBJ2-1 to the DNA end suggests the J call may be wrong. Germline V gene data show CDR1 as SNHLY and CDR2 as FYNNEI. CDR3 length: 18 residues. CDR3 sequence reads: CASSDGLAGAHPEAGQFF. The CDR3, as DNA: TGTGCCAGCAGTGATGGCCTAGCGGGAGCCCACCCAGAGGCAGGGCAGTTCTTC.

With respect to this clonotype: Being one base from a much bigger clone, this may be a read error. The gene calls are TRBV11-2 and TRBJ2-5; D perhaps matches TRBD1 (7 bases). The CDR3 is 15 amino acids. Per germline, CDR1 SGHAT and CDR2 FQNNGV. The CDR3 DNA is TGTGCCAGCAGCACCCGACAGGGACTGAGGAAGACCCGGTACTTC. This encodes CASSTRQGLRKTRYF.

The chain recombines TRBV29-1 with TRBJ2-2; 8 bases map to TRBD2. The V gene end was trimmed by 8 bases and the J gene end by 0 bases; junction bases not matched to a gene: 8. The germline gives CDR1 SQVTM, CDR2 ANQGSEA. CDR3 size: 15 residues. In DNA, the CDR3 is TGCAGCTTCCTGACTAGCGCCTCGAACACCGGGGAGCTGTTTTTT. Translation gives CSFLTSASNTGELFF.

Of note for this clonotype: A read error may produce the germline difference seen at one junction end. The J gene is TRBJ1-5, the V gene TRBV7-2, with D possibly matching TRBD1 (5 bases). The CDR3 is 13 amino acids. Germline V gives CDR1 SGHTA, CDR2 FQGNSA. The CDR3 here is CAGSLGGSQPQHF. CDR3 coding DNA: TGTGCCGGCAGCTTGGGGGGGTCGCAGCCCCAGCATTTT.

For this clonotype: Being one base from a much bigger clone, this may be a read error. CDR3 sequence (DNA): TGTGCCAGCACCCCTTCGGGACTGAGTGACTATGGCTACACCTTC. Translated: CASTPSGLSDYGYTF. The J gene is TRBJ1-2, the V gene TRBV6-5; a weak D match, TRBD1 (5 bases). CDR3 length equals 15 residues. Germline assignment: CDR1 MNHEY and CDR2 SVGAGI. Trimming removed 7 bases from V and 3 bases from J, with 18 bases in between.

This clonotype was picked up many times. V and J are TRBV7-8 and TRBJ1-4; maybe TRBD1 (6 bases). The V and J ends lost 5 bases and 5 bases respectively, with 12 bases between them. The CDR3 runs 14 residues. CDR1 is SGHVS and CDR2 is FQNEAQ in the germline V gene. This CDR3 reads CASSPGAGNEKLFF. CDR3 in DNA: TGTGCCAGCAGCCCGGGGGCAGGGAATGAAAAACTGTTTTTT. Using reference TRBV7-8 and TRBJ1-4 for the parts outside the CDR3, the full variable domain is GAGVSQSPRYKVAKRGQDVALRCDPISGHVSLFWYQQALGQGPEFLTYFQNEAQLDKSGLPSDRFFAERPEGSVSTLKIQRTQQEDSAVYLCASSPGAGNEKLFFGSGTQLSVL.

This clonotype was observed at least ten times. The V gene is TRBV15, the J gene TRBJ2-5; 9 bases align to TRBD2. The trim removed 7 bases at V and 4 bases at J, leaving 10 bases unmatched. Germline V lookup: CDR1 LNHNV, CDR2 YYDKDF (reference sequence). This CDR3 spans 15 amino acids. In nucleotides, the CDR3 is TGTGCCACCAAAGATAGCGGGGGTAATGGAGAGACCCAGTACTTC. It translates to CATKDSGGNGETQYF.

This clonotype turned up a few times. The rearrangement joins TRBV6-1 to TRBJ1-5, with unresolved D. CDR1 is MNHNS, CDR2 SASEGT, per germline. The V gene lost 2 bases and the J gene lost 4 bases, with 15 bases spanning the gap. The CDR3 consists of 16 residues. The CDR3 DNA is TGTGCCAGCAGTGAATTCAGCCAAGACCCGAATCAGCCCCAGCATTTT. It yields the protein CASSEFSQDPNQPQHF.

There are many counts of this clonotype. V and J are TRBV5-1 and TRBJ1-2; D remains ambiguous. From germline, CDR1 is SGHRS and CDR2 YFSETQ. Trimming shortened V by 0 bases and J by 2 bases, and 8 bases separated the two germline ends. The CDR3 is 14 amino acids. Written as DNA, the CDR3 is TGCGCCAGCAGCTTGGACATCCTAAACTATGGCTACACCTTC. Translating it yields CASSLDILNYGYTF. The full variable domain, its missing parts supplied by reference TRBV5-1 and TRBJ1-2, is KAGVTQTPRYLIKTRGQQVTLSCSPISGHRSVSWYQQTPGQGLQFLFEYFSETQRNKGNFPGRFSGRQFSNSRSEMNVSTLELGDSALYLCASSLDILNYGYTFGSGTRLTVV.

The chain uses TRBV7-2 and TRBJ2-7; weak D call: TRBD2 (5 bases). The germline gives CDR1 SGHTA, CDR2 FQGNSA. There are 14 residues in the CDR3. Trimming stripped 1 base from V and 4 bases from J, with 11 bases between. The CDR3 nucleotides read TGTGCCAGCAGCTTAGGCTGGGGAGAGTACGAGCAGTACTTC. Protein product: CASSLGWGEYEQYF.

This clonotype occurred many times. The chain uses TRBV11-2 and TRBJ2-5, with 14 bases aligning to TRBD2. The CDR3 has 16 residues. V lost 5 bases and J lost 4; bases outside the gene matches: 6. Germline values: CDR1 SGHAT, CDR2 FQNNGV. The CDR3 nucleotides read TGTGCCAGCAGCCTTCTTGGGACTAGCGGGAGAGAGACCCAGTACTTC. This gives the protein CASSLLGTSGRETQYF.

In the case of this clonotype: The CDR3 does not close with the conserved phenylalanine or tryptophan, likely indicating a read error. The CDR3 coding sequence is TGTGCCAGCAGTGGAAGTGGGGGAAGGAGCGGCTACACCCTC. This codes for CASSGSGGRSGYTL. The J gene is TRBJ1-2, the V gene TRBV27; possible D gene TRBD1, 5 bases. Trimming shortened V by 5 bases and J by 8 bases, and 18 bases separated the two germline ends. The CDR3 has 14 residues. Germline CDR1 is MNHEY and CDR2 is SMNVEV (reference sequence).

As regards this clonotype: Germline is not matched at one junction end, which may reflect a read error. This sequence joins TRBV20-1 and TRBJ2-5; the D is unclear. The germline CDR1 and CDR2 sequences are DFQATT and SNEGSKA (reference sequence). This CDR3 spans 14 amino acids. The CDR3 DNA sequence: TGCAGCGCTAGAGAGAGGTGGGACCAAGAGACCCAGTACTTC. Translating gives CSARERWDQETQYF.

The V gene is TRBV7-9, the J gene TRBJ2-7, with TRBD2 matching over 8 bases. This CDR3 has 16 amino acids. CDR1 and CDR2 (germline): SEHNR, FQNEAQ (reference sequence). The trim removed 5 bases at V and 6 bases at J, leaving 15 bases unmatched. For the CDR3, the DNA is TGTGCCAGCAGCCTCCGGGAGGGTCGGTTTGGTTCCGAGCAGTACTTC. It is translated as CASSLREGRFGSEQYF.

A few counts support this clonotype. The chain combines TRBV7-3 with TRBJ2-7; 11 nucleotides agree with TRBD1. Unmatched junction bases numbered 4, after V lost 4 bases and J lost 2 bases. Per the germline V gene, CDR1 is SGHTA and CDR2 is FQGTGA. This CDR3 is 15 amino acids long. CDR3 sequence (DNA): TGTGCCAGCAGCTCGGGGACAGGGGGAACCTACGAGCAGTACTTC. It yields the protein CASSSGTGGTYEQYF.

The V call is TRBV20-1, the J call TRBJ2-3, with TRBD2 identical over 10 bases. The V segment lost 4 bases and the J segment 3 bases; nucleotides outside the gene matches: 13. The length of the CDR3 is 17 residues. CDR1 and CDR2 from the germline V gene are DFQATT and SNEGSKA (reference sequence). This CDR3 reads CSANSGGAFTVTDTQYF. The CDR3 nucleotides are TGCAGTGCTAACAGCGGGGGGGCCTTTACAGTGACAGATACGCAGTATTTT.